This T cell receptor (beta chain) came from a study of cytomegalovirus exposure and HLA in healthy donors (dated by TCRdb to 2017 to 2019). In the study overall: According to an earlier analysis of 450 to 650 of the donors, about 179 million T cells yielded 117 million unique TCR beta sequences and 276 Gb of sequence data. An early release that covered roughly 600 HLA-typed donors contained around 300 gigabases of sequencing data and tens of millions of unique TCR sequences. Among the approximately 420 genotyped donors, around 81% belonged to the genetic ancestry cluster associated with self-reported Caucasian donors. The study aimed to test whether cataloging public T cell receptors could reveal signatures of past pathogen exposure. The T cell repertoires of roughly 660 subjects were profiled by immunosequencing and related to cytomegalovirus serostatus. Along with the approximately 700-subject first cohort, a separate validation cohort of roughly 110 different subjects was used. The study combined high-throughput TCR immunosequencing, statistical association of individual TCRs with disease status, and machine learning to predict cytomegalovirus infection status. A later analysis re-examined previously published TCR beta repertoires from several hundred donors and added high-resolution HLA genotyping to investigate patterns of TCR occurrence. The later analysis used no new phenotypic data to find candidate immune exposures, relying instead on TCR beta sequences and their occurrence across donors. An earlier analysis of more than 450 of the donors used high-throughput TCR beta sequencing to judge whether each TCR beta V gene segment behaved as functional or pseudogenic. Alongside the repertoire data, information on donor age, sex, ethnicity and CMV serostatus was compiled. A later genetic analysis took genome-wide SNP genotypes for about 55% of the 666 donors and used that subset as a discovery cohort. Every repertoire in the discovery cohort had been generated on one and the same sequencing platform. Both class I and class II loci were covered by HLA typing, at four-digit resolution. The number of donors typed differed by locus, with 629-630 for A, B, C, DRB1 and DQB1, approximately 500 for DQA1, 600 to 610 for DPA1, and some 450 for DPB1. About five DR-DQ haplotypes were treated as single units for association and clustering because of strong linkage in the cohort. Among around 400 genotyped donors of the cohort, an average of approximately 240,000 unique TCR beta nucleotide sequences were sequenced per donor, around 18% of them non-productive.

The cohort consisted of more than 650 healthy bone marrow donors. Cohort members were all nominally healthy when sampled, although unrecorded immune exposures were likely present. The donor tested CMV seropositive, placing the donor among the 289 seropositive members of the cohort. Every donor gave a peripheral blood sample, and the peripheral blood mononuclear cells from that sample were used for TCR beta sequencing. Genomic DNA was extracted from the blood cell samples with the Qiagen DNeasy Blood Extraction Kit. For this clone: Its antigen is not yet known. Base qualities are not at hand, and no much larger clone is one base apart.

Results and caveats for the whole study, not just this receptor: An earlier analysis of some 590 of the donors showed that most TCR beta V segments appeared in productive rearrangements either about 87% or about 30% of the time, which broadly matched IMGT annotations. For the cohort, immune exposure information was limited to CMV serostatus. While some public TCRs were present in many individuals, most TCR sequences turned up only very rarely across donors. The sequencing pipeline was judged likely to have produced a cluster of highly shared sequence variants as a technical artifact. Sequencing depth was assumed to be roughly uniform across donors in the presence/absence analyses, though that assumption may not hold. Three of the identified cytomegalovirus-associated TCR beta chains were confirmed in vitro to be specific for cytomegalovirus antigens. HLA typing was unavailable for some donors at each locus, so association tests used only the typed subset. Specific HLA alleles were associated with some 15,000 TCR beta sequences at a false discovery rate of 0.05 in a later analysis. A later genetic analysis associated a missense DCLRE1C variant with V-gene and J-gene trimming of TCR beta chains, and an independent cohort replicated the association. According to a later analysis, parvovirus B19, influenza, CMV and Epstein-Barr virus appeared linked to several top co-occurrence clusters. According to a later analysis, TCR association rates differed among HLA loci, with DRB1 alleles showing the most associated TCRs and HLA-C alleles showing the fewest. Cytomegalovirus status was reported to be diagnosed by the classifier with high specificity and sensitivity in both the original and validation cohorts. The earlier analysis of fewer than 750 of the donors excluded 15 to 20 rarely observed V segments, including chromosome 9 orphons, because counts were too low. A later analysis found that most CMV-associated TCR beta chains appeared HLA-restricted, with HLA associations seemingly driven largely by CMV exposure. A later genetic analysis reported fewer N-insertions in productive TCRs among donors in an Asian-associated ancestry cluster than the approximately 670-donor mean. A further reported finding was that TCR beta sequences accurately predicted the HLA-A and HLA-B alleles for most subjects in the first cohort. Linkage disequilibrium might explain the correlated functional status among segregating V segments, but an unknown experimental factor could not be ruled out. It was suggested by the authors that the approach could potentially be generalized to other disease states and immunological phenotypes. The 87-base-pair reads could not distinguish some IMGT-functional V segments, including TRBV6-2 and TRBV6-3, so those segments were excluded. In a later analysis, HLA-associated TCR beta chains were found to be more clonally expanded and to have lower generation probabilities than equally common non-associated chains. In this cohort, only TCR beta chains were sequenced, and detectable features were limited by the absence of alpha or paired-chain data. In the study, 150 to 200 TCR beta chains were listed as associated with cytomegalovirus. Strong co-occurrence of HLA alleles, especially DR and DQ, made assigning TCR associations to individual alleles difficult.

The CDR3 contains 13 residues, cysteine and phenylalanine counted. Here the CDR3 DNA is all that survives: 39 bases in frame from base 1. V and J are truncated by 3 bases and 8 bases respectively, leaving an intervening sequence of 10 bases. The germline V gene specifies MNHEY as CDR1 and SVGAGI as CDR2. Libraries were built with the immunoSEQ multiplex PCR assay. For the multiplex PCR, a mixture combining 60 forward primers for TCR Vbeta segments and 13 reverse primers for TCR Jbeta segments was used. Amplification of the CDR3 region of rearranged TCR beta genes was performed with a multiplex PCR assay on genomic DNA. On the Illumina HiSeq System, the amplified TCR beta libraries were sequenced as 87-base-pair reads. Per the source publication's procedure: A later analysis counted tens of millions of unique TCR beta chains across the 640 or so repertoires, and around 9.9 million of these chains were shared by at least two donors. Raw reads were error-corrected and collapsed into unique sequences with a nearest-neighbor algorithm that merged closely related sequences to remove PCR and sequencing errors. V, D and J gene segments were assigned by aligning CDR3 sequences to IMGT reference sequences. For a sequence to be retained, at least a six-nucleotide match to both a V gene segment and a J gene segment was required. A rearrangement was called productive if the CDR3 had no stop codons and remained in frame with V and J, and every other rearrangement was called non-productive. CDR3 was defined according to IMGT convention as the region running from the second conserved V-encoded cysteine to the conserved J-encoded phenylalanine. The earlier analysis of roughly 590 of the donors excluded any sequence lacking an unambiguous match to a single V gene segment. An earlier analysis of 587 of the donors classified V segments as functional when productive rearrangements were above 56.7% and as segregating when the standard deviation between donors was above 5%. A statistical classification framework was built to diagnose cytomegalovirus status from the catalog of TCR beta chain sequences. In a later analysis, TCR nucleotide sequences were compared against IMGT/GENE-DB human TR gene sequences so that V and J genes could be assigned. A later analysis assigned CDR3 sequences and most-parsimonious VDJ recombination scenarios with the TCRdist pipeline. In a later analysis, every TCR beta chain was defined by the combination of its CDR3 amino acid sequence and its V-gene family, and reads without a unique V-gene family were dropped. In a later analysis, approximately 640 highly shared, low-generation-probability nucleotide sequences were removed to address suspected cross-contamination and a sequencing artifact. In a later analysis, a clonal expansion index for each public chain was calculated from normalized within-repertoire ranks of inferred template counts. Generation probabilities in a later analysis came from a VDJ recombination model fitted to out-of-frame rearrangements, and those results were checked against IGoR. In a later analysis, hypergeometric tests were used to score TCR-TCR, TCR-HLA and TCR-CMV co-occurrence, with a repertoire-size bias correction applied to TCR pairs. False discovery rates were estimated in a later analysis by permuting HLA or CMV assignments 20 times. In a later analysis, co-occurring TCRs were grouped with DBSCAN, and TCRdist sequence similarity was added when clustering was performed within HLA-allele-positive subsets. Repertoires with fewer than 30,000 or more than 120,000 public chains were left out of co-occurrence clustering, as were about 5 repertoires with anomalous nucleotide sharing. This immuneACCESS table, as held by TCRdb, lists in-frame sequences with V and J called but not all clones. Of the missing ones, under half trace to an unresolved V gene in checked studies; the others have no known cause. V, J and clone size are those of that table, while D and trimming were read from the DNA. This sample lists roughly 150,000 clones; 70% to 85% were detected once. 5% to 7.5% of the sample is in the top ten clones.

This sequence uses TRBV6-5 and TRBJ1-4; the D gene cannot be resolved reliably. Sample: PBMCs. The sequence came from a woman between 45 and 60 years old in good health and CMV-seropositive. The CDR3 corresponds to CASSYMGSEKLFF. Read as DNA, the sequence is TGTGCCAGCAGTTATATGGGGAGCGAAAAACTGTTTTTT.